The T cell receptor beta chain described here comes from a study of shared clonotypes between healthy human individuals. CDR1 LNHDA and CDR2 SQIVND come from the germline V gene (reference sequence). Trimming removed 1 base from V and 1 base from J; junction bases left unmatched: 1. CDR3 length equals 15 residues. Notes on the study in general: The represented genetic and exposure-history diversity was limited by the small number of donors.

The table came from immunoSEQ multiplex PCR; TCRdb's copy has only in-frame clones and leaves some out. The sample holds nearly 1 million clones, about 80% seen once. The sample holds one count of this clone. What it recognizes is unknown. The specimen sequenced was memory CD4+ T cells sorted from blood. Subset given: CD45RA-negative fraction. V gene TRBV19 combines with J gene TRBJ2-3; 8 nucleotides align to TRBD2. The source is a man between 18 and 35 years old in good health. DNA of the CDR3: TGTGCCAGTAGTATAGGCGGGGGGCGCACAGATACGCAGTATTTT. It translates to CASSIGGGRTDTQYF.